This T cell receptor (beta chain) was identified in a study of response to subunit inactivated influenza vaccine. Study results and caveats: Authors suggested that a seasonal influenza vaccination recruits few new T cells each time.

Trimming removed 6 bases from V and 5 bases from J; junction bases left unmatched: 5. The germline CDR1 and CDR2 sequences are SNHLY and FYNNEI. The CDR3 contains 14 residues. This clonotype was counted at least ten times. What it binds is unknown. A single record per CDR3 protein comes from TCRdb applying MiXCR to the RT-PCR reads. The table lists 650,000 to 800,000 distinct CDR3 sequences, around 14% of them singletons, with 6% to 8% in the top ten. The V call is TRBV2, the J call TRBJ1-5; the match to TRBD1 covers 9 bases. The source of this sequence is a man in his forties or fifties who received an inactivated influenza vaccine. The material sequenced was PBMCs from blood, taken around two weeks before vaccination. This chain's CDR3 is CASRETGGDQPQHF. Here the CDR3 DNA reads TGTGCCAGCAGGGAAACAGGGGGCGATCAGCCCCAGCATTTT.